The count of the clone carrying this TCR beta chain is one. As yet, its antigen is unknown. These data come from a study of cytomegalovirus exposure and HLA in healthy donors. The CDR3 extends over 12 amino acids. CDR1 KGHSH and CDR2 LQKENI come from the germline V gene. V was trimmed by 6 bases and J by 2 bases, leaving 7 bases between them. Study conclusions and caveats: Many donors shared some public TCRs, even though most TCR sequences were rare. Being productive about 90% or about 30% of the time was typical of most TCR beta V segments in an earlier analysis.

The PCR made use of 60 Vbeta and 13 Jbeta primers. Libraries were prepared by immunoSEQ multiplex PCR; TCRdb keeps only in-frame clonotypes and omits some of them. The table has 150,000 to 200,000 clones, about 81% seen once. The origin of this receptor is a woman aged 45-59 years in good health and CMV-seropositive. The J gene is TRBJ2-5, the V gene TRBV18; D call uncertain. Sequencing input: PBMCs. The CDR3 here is CASSARQETQYF. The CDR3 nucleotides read TGTGCCAGCTCCGCGAGGCAAGAGACCCAGTACTTC. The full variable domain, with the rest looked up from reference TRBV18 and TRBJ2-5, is NAGVMQNPRHLVRRRGQEARLRCSPMKGHSHVYWYRQLPEEGLKFMVYLQKENIIDESGMPKERFSAEFPKEGPSILRIQQVVRGDSAAYFCASSARQETQYFGPGTRLLVL.